This T cell receptor (beta chain) stems from a study of blood T cell repertoires in COVID-19. Study at large: COVID-19 samples from acute and convalescent phases originated in the United States, Italy and Spain.

Germline CDR1 LNHDA, CDR2 SQIVND (reference sequence). Trimming pared 4 bases from V and 4 bases from J, leaving 22 bases between. This CDR3 contains 17 residues. This clone was observed once. In the source study's methods: How many nucleated cells were present was estimated from reference gene primer amplification. Clones were read by immunoSEQ multiplex PCR, and TCRdb kept only the in-frame ones, dropping some. V and J calls and clone size are those listed in that table; D and trimming were worked out from the DNA. The sample lists about 150,000 clones, around 83% occurring once. V and J are TRBV19 and TRBJ2-5, with D perhaps TRBD1 (6 bases). Sequenced: peripheral blood. This TCR came from a woman aged 60-75 years with acute or convalescent COVID-19. The CDR3 coding sequence is TGTGCCAGTAGTACCCACCCGGGACAAAAAAGGGGAGAGACCCAGTACTTC. It codes for CASSTHPGQKRGETQYF.